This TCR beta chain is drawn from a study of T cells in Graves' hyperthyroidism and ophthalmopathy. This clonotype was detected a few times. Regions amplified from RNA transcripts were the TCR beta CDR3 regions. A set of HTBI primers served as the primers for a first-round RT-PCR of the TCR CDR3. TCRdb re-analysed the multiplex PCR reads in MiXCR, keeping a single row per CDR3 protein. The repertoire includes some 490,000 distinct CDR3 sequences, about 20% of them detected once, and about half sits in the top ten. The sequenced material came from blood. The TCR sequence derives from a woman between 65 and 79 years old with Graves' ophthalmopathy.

CDR3 sequence reads: CASSPGGSSTEAFF. DNA for the CDR3: TGTGCCAGCAGTCCAGGGGGCTCGTCCACTGAAGCTTTCTTT. J is TRBJ1-1 and V is TRBV28; TRBD1 agrees at 8 bases. V shed 5 bases, J shed 4 bases, and the junction held 6 bases outside the gene matches. The CDR3 is 14 residues long. Germline V gene lookup returns CDR1 MDHEN and CDR2 SYDVKM.